Listed below are T cell receptor beta chains from one sample, sequenced in a study of regulatory T cells in long-lasting Graves disease. MiXCR was run by TCRdb on the multiplex PCR reads, yielding one entry per CDR3 protein. Among about 340,000 distinct CDR3 sequences listed, less than 20% were seen once. Sequences were derived from peripheral blood mononuclear cells (PBMCs), sampled when the disease was refractory, from a patient treated with antithyroid drugs. These receptors all stem from a female donor with Graves disease. CDR3s include the opening cysteine and the closing phenylalanine or tryptophan. Each record gives: clone size, CDR3 length, D gene, V gene, J gene, CDR3 protein, CDR3 DNA. D genes are given only for firm matches. Clone size, where shown, is once, few, many, or a class for clones that have expanded.

clone_size: few; cdr3_length: 15; d_call: TRBD2; v_call: TRBV7-2; j_call: TRBJ2-7; cdr3_aa: CASSSSTSGSYEQYF; cdr3_nt: TGTGCCAGCAGCTCCTCGACTAGCGGTTCCTACGAGCAGTACTTC
clone_size: many; cdr3_length: 14; d_call: TRBD1; v_call: TRBV7-2; j_call: TRBJ1-1; cdr3_aa: CASGWGTVNTEAFF; cdr3_nt: TGTGCCAGCGGCTGGGGGACAGTAAACACTGAAGCTTTCTTT
clone_size: NA; cdr3_length: 14; d_call: NA; v_call: TRBV20-1; j_call: TRBJ2-4; cdr3_aa: CSASTTRAKNIQYF; cdr3_nt: TGCAGTGCAAGCACGACTAGGGCCAAAAACATTCAGTACTTC
clone_size: many; cdr3_length: 12; d_call: TRBD1; v_call: TRBV20-1; j_call: TRBJ2-5; cdr3_aa: CSASRQGETQYF; cdr3_nt: TGCAGTGCTAGTAGACAGGGGGAGACCCAGTACTTC
clone_size: NA; cdr3_length: 12; d_call: NA; v_call: TRBV10-3; j_call: TRBJ1-1; cdr3_aa: CAIKGTNTEAFF; cdr3_nt: TGTGCCATCAAGGGCACGAACACTGAAGCTTTCTTT
clone_size: many; cdr3_length: 14; d_call: NA; v_call: TRBV7-6; j_call: TRBJ2-7; cdr3_aa: CASSLMEGPYEQYF; cdr3_nt: TGTGCCAGCAGCTTAATGGAGGGCCCCTACGAGCAGTACTTC
clone_size: few; cdr3_length: 14; d_call: TRBD1; v_call: TRBV7-9; j_call: TRBJ2-2; cdr3_aa: CASVTGGYTGELFF; cdr3_nt: TGTGCCAGCGTAACAGGGGGCTACACCGGGGAGCTGTTTTTT
clone_size: NA; cdr3_length: 12; d_call: NA; v_call: TRBV30; j_call: TRBJ2-7; cdr3_aa: CAWVSPTYEQYF; cdr3_nt: TGTGCCTGGGTATCCCCAACCTACGAGCAGTACTTC
clone_size: few; cdr3_length: 15; d_call: NA; v_call: TRBV14; j_call: TRBJ1-4; cdr3_aa: CASSQAPARREKLFF; cdr3_nt: TGTGCCAGCAGCCAAGCCCCGGCCAGGCGAGAAAAACTGTTTTTT
clone_size: many; cdr3_length: 13; d_call: TRBD1; v_call: TRBV6-1; j_call: TRBJ1-4; cdr3_aa: CASRDRENEKLFF; cdr3_nt: TGTGCCAGCAGGGACAGGGAAAATGAAAAACTGTTTTTT
clone_size: many; cdr3_length: 15; d_call: NA; v_call: TRBV3-1; j_call: TRBJ1-4; cdr3_aa: CASSSRTVANEKLFF; cdr3_nt: TGTGCCAGCAGCTCTAGGACGGTGGCTAATGAAAAACTGTTTTTT
clone_size: many; cdr3_length: 14; d_call: TRBD2; v_call: TRBV6-2/TRBV6-3; j_call: TRBJ2-7; cdr3_aa: CASSYGLAGNEQYF; cdr3_nt: TGTGCCAGCAGTTACGGACTAGCGGGGAACGAGCAGTACTTC
clone_size: NA; cdr3_length: 16; d_call: NA; v_call: TRBV19; j_call: TRBJ1-5; cdr3_aa: CASSIGGTGREQPQHF; cdr3_nt: TGTGCCAGTAGTATAGGAGGGACGGGACGGGAGCAGCCCCAGCATTTT
clone_size: NA; cdr3_length: 14; d_call: NA; v_call: TRBV13; j_call: TRBJ2-7; cdr3_aa: CASSQWGETYEQYF; cdr3_nt: TGTGCCAGCAGCCAATGGGGCGAAACCTACGAGCAGTACTTC
clone_size: many; cdr3_length: 14; d_call: NA; v_call: TRBV6-1; j_call: TRBJ1-1; cdr3_aa: CAGRVGGMNTEAFF; cdr3_nt: TGTGCCGGTCGGGTGGGCGGGATGAACACTGAAGCTTTCTTT
clone_size: NA; cdr3_length: 16; d_call: TRBD2; v_call: TRBV5-1; j_call: TRBJ2-7; cdr3_aa: CASSPQAGDYVGEQYF; cdr3_nt: TGCGCCAGCAGCCCACAGGCGGGGGACTATGTGGGCGAGCAGTACTTC
clone_size: NA; cdr3_length: 15; d_call: TRBD1; v_call: TRBV5-5; j_call: TRBJ1-1; cdr3_aa: CASSPRGQRNTEAFF; cdr3_nt: TGTGCCAGCAGCCCGAGGGGACAGAGAAACACTGAAGCTTTCTTT
clone_size: many; cdr3_length: 14; d_call: TRBD1; v_call: TRBV29-1; j_call: TRBJ1-1; cdr3_aa: CSVLRDRGSIEAFF; cdr3_nt: TGCAGCGTCCTACGGGACAGGGGGAGTATTGAAGCTTTCTTT
clone_size: many; cdr3_length: 15; d_call: TRBD1; v_call: TRBV5-1; j_call: TRBJ1-4; cdr3_aa: CASSPRTGGNEKLFF; cdr3_nt: TGCGCCAGCAGCCCTCGGACAGGGGGAAATGAAAAACTGTTTTTT
clone_size: many; cdr3_length: 14; d_call: TRBD1; v_call: TRBV20-1; j_call: TRBJ2-5; cdr3_aa: CSAFDRGGQETQYF; cdr3_nt: TGCAGTGCCTTTGACAGGGGAGGCCAAGAGACCCAGTACTTC
clone_size: NA; cdr3_length: 17; d_call: NA; v_call: TRBV3-1; j_call: TRBJ1-1; cdr3_aa: CASSQRGFVQGRTEAFF; cdr3_nt: TGTGCCAGCAGCCAACGGGGGTTCGTTCAGGGTCGAACTGAAGCTTTCTTT
clone_size: NA; cdr3_length: 12; d_call: NA; v_call: TRBV12-3/TRBV12-4; j_call: TRBJ2-7; cdr3_aa: CASRLAAGEQYF; cdr3_nt: TGTGCCAGCAGGTTAGCGGCGGGCGAGCAGTACTTC
clone_size: many; cdr3_length: 15; d_call: NA; v_call: TRBV30; j_call: TRBJ1-6; cdr3_aa: CAWRRMSMDNSPLHF; cdr3_nt: TGTGCCTGGAGGCGGATGTCGATGGATAATTCACCCCTCCACTTT
clone_size: many; cdr3_length: 13; d_call: NA; v_call: TRBV9; j_call: TRBJ1-1; cdr3_aa: CATSPGGQTEAFF; cdr3_nt: TGTGCCACCTCCCCGGGGGGGCAAACTGAAGCTTTCTTT
clone_size: NA; cdr3_length: 14; d_call: TRBD1; v_call: TRBV5-1; j_call: TRBJ1-2; cdr3_aa: CASSLAGTEVGYTF; cdr3_nt: TGCGCCAGCAGCTTGGCCGGGACAGAGGTCGGCTACACCTTC
clone_size: NA; cdr3_length: 13; d_call: TRBD2; v_call: TRBV6-5; j_call: TRBJ2-1; cdr3_aa: CASSWSLAGGQFF; cdr3_nt: TGTGCCAGCAGTTGGTCTCTAGCGGGGGGGCAGTTCTTC
clone_size: NA; cdr3_length: 16; d_call: TRBD2; v_call: TRBV4-1; j_call: TRBJ2-3; cdr3_aa: CASSQERLAGGDTQYF; cdr3_nt: TGCGCCAGCAGCCAAGAAAGGCTAGCGGGAGGAGATACGCAGTATTTT
clone_size: NA; cdr3_length: 16; d_call: NA; v_call: TRBV18; j_call: TRBJ2-2; cdr3_aa: CASSLRGPTNTGELFF; cdr3_nt: TGTGCCAGCTCACTTAGAGGGCCAACTAACACCGGGGAGCTGTTTTTT
clone_size: NA; cdr3_length: 14; d_call: NA; v_call: TRBV2; j_call: TRBJ1-4; cdr3_aa: CASSERAGNEKLFF; cdr3_nt: TGTGCCAGCAGTGAGCGGGCAGGCAATGAAAAACTGTTTTTT
clone_size: many; cdr3_length: 17; d_call: NA; v_call: TRBV11-2; j_call: TRBJ2-5; cdr3_aa: CASSSGPLGNLLETQYF; cdr3_nt: TGTGCCAGCAGCTCCGGCCCTCTGGGGAATCTTTTGGAGACCCAGTACTTC
clone_size: NA; cdr3_length: 12; d_call: NA; v_call: TRBV24-1; j_call: TRBJ2-7; cdr3_aa: CATSRSGYEQYF; cdr3_nt: TGTGCCACCAGTCGATCAGGTTACGAGCAGTACTTC
clone_size: many; cdr3_length: 14; d_call: NA; v_call: TRBV28; j_call: TRBJ1-2; cdr3_aa: CASGKPGLSYGYTF; cdr3_nt: TGTGCCAGCGGTAAACCGGGACTGTCCTATGGCTACACCTTC
clone_size: NA; cdr3_length: 17; d_call: TRBD1; v_call: TRBV9; j_call: TRBJ1-6; cdr3_aa: CASSRRQGAIDNSPLHF; cdr3_nt: TGTGCCAGCAGCAGAAGACAGGGGGCGATTGATAATTCACCCCTCCACTTT
clone_size: NA; cdr3_length: 14; d_call: NA; v_call: TRBV30; j_call: TRBJ1-5; cdr3_aa: CAWTGAGGNQPQHF; cdr3_nt: TGTGCCTGGACAGGGGCGGGGGGCAATCAGCCCCAGCATTTT
clone_size: NA; cdr3_length: 14; d_call: TRBD1; v_call: TRBV29-1; j_call: TRBJ1-1; cdr3_aa: CSVGPGQLGTEAFF; cdr3_nt: TGCAGCGTTGGGCCGGGACAGCTGGGCACTGAAGCTTTCTTT
clone_size: NA; cdr3_length: 15; d_call: NA; v_call: TRBV7-2; j_call: TRBJ2-7; cdr3_aa: CASSQSRVLPYEQYF; cdr3_nt: TGTGCCAGCAGCCAATCCCGGGTCCTCCCCTACGAGCAGTACTTC
clone_size: few; cdr3_length: 15; d_call: TRBD1; v_call: TRBV15; j_call: TRBJ1-4; cdr3_aa: CATSPDRASNEKLFF; cdr3_nt: TGTGCCACCAGCCCAGACAGGGCGTCTAATGAAAAACTGTTTTTT
clone_size: NA; cdr3_length: 15; d_call: NA; v_call: TRBV28; j_call: TRBJ1-6; cdr3_aa: CASRWGVDFNSPLHF; cdr3_nt: TGTGCCAGCAGGTGGGGTGTGGACTTTAATTCACCCCTCCACTTT
clone_size: few; cdr3_length: 14; d_call: NA; v_call: TRBV25-1; j_call: TRBJ1-6; cdr3_aa: CASSELGRNSPLHF; cdr3_nt: TGTGCCAGCAGTGAATTAGGGAGGAATTCACCCCTCCACTTT
clone_size: few; cdr3_length: 15; d_call: NA; v_call: TRBV10-3; j_call: TRBJ1-1; cdr3_aa: CAIRPDRVANTEAFF; cdr3_nt: TGTGCCATCAGGCCAGATAGGGTGGCGAACACTGAAGCTTTCTTT
clone_size: few; cdr3_length: 16; d_call: NA; v_call: TRBV28; j_call: TRBJ2-2; cdr3_aa: CASTSVWRGNTGELFF; cdr3_nt: TGTGCCAGCACCTCAGTTTGGAGGGGAAACACCGGGGAGCTGTTTTTT
clone_size: NA; cdr3_length: 12; d_call: NA; v_call: TRBV7-8; j_call: TRBJ1-1; cdr3_aa: CASRSMNTEAFF; cdr3_nt: TGTGCCAGCAGGTCTATGAACACTGAAGCTTTCTTT
clone_size: few; cdr3_length: 16; d_call: TRBD1; v_call: TRBV4-3; j_call: TRBJ2-5; cdr3_aa: CASSRRTNGQGVTQYF; cdr3_nt: TGCGCCAGCAGCCGGCGAACCAATGGACAGGGGGTGACCCAGTACTTC
clone_size: many; cdr3_length: 17; d_call: TRBD2; v_call: TRBV12-3/TRBV12-4; j_call: TRBJ2-5; cdr3_aa: CASSSRRGGGQQETQYF; cdr3_nt: TGTGCCAGCAGTTCTCGTCGAGGCGGGGGGCAACAAGAGACCCAGTACTTC
clone_size: many; cdr3_length: 14; d_call: TRBD2; v_call: TRBV6-1; j_call: TRBJ2-7; cdr3_aa: CASSPLAGYYEQYF; cdr3_nt: TGTGCCAGCAGTCCGCTAGCGGGGTACTACGAGCAGTACTTC
clone_size: few; cdr3_length: 14; d_call: NA; v_call: TRBV4-1; j_call: TRBJ2-5; cdr3_aa: CASSHRGDSETQYF; cdr3_nt: TGCGCCAGCAGCCACAGGGGGGATTCAGAGACCCAGTACTTC
clone_size: few; cdr3_length: 14; d_call: NA; v_call: TRBV7-3; j_call: TRBJ1-4; cdr3_aa: CASSVDPTNEKLFF; cdr3_nt: TGTGCCAGCAGCGTCGATCCAACTAATGAAAAACTGTTTTTT
clone_size: many; cdr3_length: 14; d_call: NA; v_call: TRBV7-9; j_call: TRBJ1-2; cdr3_aa: CASSRGVPDYGYTF; cdr3_nt: TGTGCCAGCAGCCGAGGGGTTCCGGACTATGGCTACACCTTC
clone_size: NA; cdr3_length: 17; d_call: TRBD1; v_call: TRBV27; j_call: TRBJ1-6; cdr3_aa: CASSLDGFQGGHSPLHF; cdr3_nt: TGTGCCAGCAGTTTGGACGGGTTCCAGGGGGGCCATTCACCCCTCCACTTT
clone_size: few; cdr3_length: 14; d_call: NA; v_call: TRBV30; j_call: TRBJ1-6; cdr3_aa: CALGTAASNSPLHF; cdr3_nt: TGTGCCTTAGGGACGGCGGCGAGTAATTCACCCCTCCACTTT
clone_size: few; cdr3_length: 16; d_call: TRBD2; v_call: TRBV13; j_call: TRBJ2-2; cdr3_aa: CASSSIGLAEAGELFF; cdr3_nt: TGTGCCAGCAGCTCCATTGGACTAGCGGAGGCCGGGGAGCTGTTTTTT
clone_size: NA; cdr3_length: 15; d_call: TRBD2; v_call: TRBV9; j_call: TRBJ2-5; cdr3_aa: CASSVAGGPLETQYF; cdr3_nt: TGTGCCAGCAGCGTAGCGGGGGGGCCTCTAGAGACCCAGTACTTC
clone_size: many; cdr3_length: 14; d_call: TRBD1; v_call: TRBV11-1; j_call: TRBJ2-1; cdr3_aa: CASARTGTYNEQFF; cdr3_nt: TGTGCCAGCGCCAGGACAGGTACTTACAATGAGCAGTTCTTC
clone_size: many; cdr3_length: 16; d_call: TRBD1; v_call: TRBV20-1; j_call: TRBJ1-4; cdr3_aa: CSARATGGVNNEKLFF; cdr3_nt: TGCAGTGCTAGAGCGACAGGGGGCGTTAATAATGAAAAACTGTTTTTT
clone_size: many; cdr3_length: 17; d_call: TRBD2; v_call: TRBV12-3/TRBV12-4; j_call: TRBJ2-1; cdr3_aa: CASSLAIGRGEYNEQFF; cdr3_nt: TGTGCCAGCAGTTTAGCGATCGGGCGGGGGGAATACAATGAGCAGTTCTTC
clone_size: many; cdr3_length: 17; d_call: NA; v_call: TRBV19; j_call: TRBJ1-2; cdr3_aa: CASSRSGTDLANYGYTF; cdr3_nt: TGTGCCAGTAGTAGATCCGGGACGGATTTAGCTAACTATGGCTACACCTTC
clone_size: NA; cdr3_length: 14; d_call: NA; v_call: TRBV7-9; j_call: TRBJ1-2; cdr3_aa: CASSLVGSGRGYTF; cdr3_nt: TGTGCCAGCAGCTTAGTCGGGTCGGGAAGGGGCTACACCTTC
clone_size: many; cdr3_length: 15; d_call: TRBD1; v_call: TRBV5-1; j_call: TRBJ2-7; cdr3_aa: CASSFGPGQTYEQYF; cdr3_nt: TGCGCCAGCAGCTTCGGTCCGGGACAGACCTACGAGCAGTACTTC
clone_size: NA; cdr3_length: 13; d_call: NA; v_call: TRBV20-1; j_call: TRBJ1-2; cdr3_aa: CSARDRRAGGYTF; cdr3_nt: TGCAGTGCTAGAGATCGGAGGGCGGGTGGCTACACCTTC
clone_size: NA; cdr3_length: 15; d_call: NA; v_call: TRBV6-9; j_call: TRBJ1-2; cdr3_aa: CASSYQQGMTGGYTF; cdr3_nt: TGTGCCAGCAGTTACCAGCAGGGGATGACGGGTGGCTACACCTTC